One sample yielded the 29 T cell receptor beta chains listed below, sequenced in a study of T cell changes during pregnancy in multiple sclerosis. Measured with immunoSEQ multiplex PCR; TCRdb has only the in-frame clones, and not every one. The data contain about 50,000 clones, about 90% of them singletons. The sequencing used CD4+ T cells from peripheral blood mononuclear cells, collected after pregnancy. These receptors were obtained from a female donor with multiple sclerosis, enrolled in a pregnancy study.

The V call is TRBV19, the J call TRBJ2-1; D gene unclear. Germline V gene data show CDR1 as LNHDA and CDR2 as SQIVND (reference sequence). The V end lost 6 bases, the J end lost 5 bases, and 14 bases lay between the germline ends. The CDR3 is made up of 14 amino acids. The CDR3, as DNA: TGTGCCAGTAGGGTAGTTTCCCGCCACAATGAGCAGTTCTTC. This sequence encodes CASRVVSRHNEQFF.

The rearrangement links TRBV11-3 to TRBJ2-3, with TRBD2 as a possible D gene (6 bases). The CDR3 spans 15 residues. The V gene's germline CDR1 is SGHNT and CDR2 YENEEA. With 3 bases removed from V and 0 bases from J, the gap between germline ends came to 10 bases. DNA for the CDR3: TGTGCCAGCAGCTTGACGGGGGTTAGCACAGATACGCAGTATTTT. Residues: CASSLTGVSTDTQYF.

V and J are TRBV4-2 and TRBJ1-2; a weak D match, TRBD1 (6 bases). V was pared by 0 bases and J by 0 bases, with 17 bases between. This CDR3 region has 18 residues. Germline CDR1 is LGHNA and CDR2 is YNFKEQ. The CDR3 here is CASSQDIIGQTTNYGYTF. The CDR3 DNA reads TGTGCCAGCAGCCAAGACATAATCGGACAGACGACTAACTATGGCTACACCTTC.

CDR3 region: CASSPRGHEQYF. For the CDR3, the DNA is TGTGCCAGTAGTCCCAGGGGCCACGAGCAGTACTTC. The chain carries TRBV19 and TRBJ2-7, with D perhaps TRBD1 (6 bases). CDR1 and CDR2 (germline): LNHDA, SQIVND (reference sequence). Trimming took off 5 bases at V and 5 bases at J, with 10 bases between the two ends. This CDR3 spans 12 amino acids.

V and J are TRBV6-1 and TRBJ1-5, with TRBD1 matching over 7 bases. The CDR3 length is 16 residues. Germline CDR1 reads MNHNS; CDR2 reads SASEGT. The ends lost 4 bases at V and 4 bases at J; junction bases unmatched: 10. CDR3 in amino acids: CASSAPRGQPNQPQHF. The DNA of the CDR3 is TGTGCCAGCAGTGCTCCGAGGGGACAGCCGAATCAGCCCCAGCATTTT.

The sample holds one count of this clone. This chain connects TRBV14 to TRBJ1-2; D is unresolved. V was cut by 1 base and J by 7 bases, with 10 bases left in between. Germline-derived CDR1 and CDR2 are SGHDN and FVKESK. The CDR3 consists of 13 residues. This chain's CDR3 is CASSQVLRGGYTF. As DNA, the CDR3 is TGTGCCAGCAGCCAAGTATTACGGGGTGGCTACACCTTC.

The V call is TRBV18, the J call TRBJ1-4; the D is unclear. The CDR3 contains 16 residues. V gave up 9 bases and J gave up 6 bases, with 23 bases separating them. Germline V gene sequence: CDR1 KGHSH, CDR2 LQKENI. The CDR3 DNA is TGTGCCAGGCCTTACTCTCCGGGCCCCGGGGATGAAAAACTGTTTTTT. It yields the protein CARPYSPGPGDEKLFF.

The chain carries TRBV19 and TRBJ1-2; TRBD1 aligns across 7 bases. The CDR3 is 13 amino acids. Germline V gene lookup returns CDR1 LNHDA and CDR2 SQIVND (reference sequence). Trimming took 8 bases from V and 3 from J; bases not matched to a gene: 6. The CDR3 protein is CASSQTGHYGYTF. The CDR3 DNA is TGTGCCAGTTCCCAGACAGGGCACTATGGCTACACCTTC.

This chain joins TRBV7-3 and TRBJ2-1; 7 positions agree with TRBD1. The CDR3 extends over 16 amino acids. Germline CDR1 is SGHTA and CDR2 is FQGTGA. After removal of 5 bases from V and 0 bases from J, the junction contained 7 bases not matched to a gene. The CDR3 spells CASSKQGTSSYNEQFF. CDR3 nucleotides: TGTGCCAGCAGCAAACAGGGGACAAGCTCCTACAATGAGCAGTTCTTC.

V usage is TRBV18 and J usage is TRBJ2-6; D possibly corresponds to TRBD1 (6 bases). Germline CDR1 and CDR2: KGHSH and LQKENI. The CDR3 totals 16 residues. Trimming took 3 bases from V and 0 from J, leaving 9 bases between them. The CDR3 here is CASSPTGSSGANVLTF. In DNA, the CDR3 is TGTGCCAGCTCACCGACAGGAAGCTCTGGGGCCAACGTCCTGACTTTC.

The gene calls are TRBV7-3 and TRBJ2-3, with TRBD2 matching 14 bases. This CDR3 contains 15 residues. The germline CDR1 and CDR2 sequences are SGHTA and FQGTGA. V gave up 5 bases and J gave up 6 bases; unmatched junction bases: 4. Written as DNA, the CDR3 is TGTGCCAGCAGCCCGGGGACTAGCGGGAGTGATACGCAGTATTTT. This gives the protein CASSPGTSGSDTQYF. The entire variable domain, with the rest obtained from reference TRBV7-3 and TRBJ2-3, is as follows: GAGVSQTPSNKVTEKGKYVELRCDPISGHTALYWYRQSLGQGPEFLIYFQGTGAADDSGLPNDRFFAVRPEGSVSTLKIQRTERGDSAVYLCASSPGTSGSDTQYFGPGTRLTVL.

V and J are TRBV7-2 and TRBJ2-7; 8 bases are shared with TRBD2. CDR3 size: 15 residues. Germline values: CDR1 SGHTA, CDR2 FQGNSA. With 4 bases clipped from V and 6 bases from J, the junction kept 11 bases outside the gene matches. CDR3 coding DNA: TGTGCCAGCAGCTCCCGGGGCGGGAGGTTTTCCGAGCAGTACTTC. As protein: CASSSRGGRFSEQYF.

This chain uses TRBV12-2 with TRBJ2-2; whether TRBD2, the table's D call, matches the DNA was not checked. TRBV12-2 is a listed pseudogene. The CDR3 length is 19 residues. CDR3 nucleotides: TGTGCAAGTCGCTTAGCGAGGGCTAGCCGTCCCCGTCGGACCGGGGAGCTGTTTTTT. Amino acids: CASRLARASRPRRTGELFF.

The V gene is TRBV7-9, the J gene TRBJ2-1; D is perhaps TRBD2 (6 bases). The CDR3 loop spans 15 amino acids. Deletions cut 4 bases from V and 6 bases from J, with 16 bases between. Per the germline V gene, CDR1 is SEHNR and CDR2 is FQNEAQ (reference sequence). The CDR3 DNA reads TGTGCCAGCAGCTGGCCGCGACTAGGAATCAATGAGCAGTTCTTC. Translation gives CASSWPRLGINEQFF.

This chain's CDR3 is CASSFIGGGETQYF. The CDR3 nucleotides are TGTGCCAGCAGCTTTATCGGCGGAGGGGAGACCCAGTACTTC. The genes are TRBV5-6 and TRBJ2-5, with TRBD2 as a possible D gene (6 bases). V dropped 2 bases and J dropped 5 bases, with 13 bases sitting between them. The germline CDR1 and CDR2 sequences are SGHDT and YYEEEE. This CDR3 region has 14 residues.

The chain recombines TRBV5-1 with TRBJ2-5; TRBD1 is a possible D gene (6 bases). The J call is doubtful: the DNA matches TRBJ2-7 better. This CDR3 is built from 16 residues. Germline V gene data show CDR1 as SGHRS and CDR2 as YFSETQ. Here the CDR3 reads CASSLGGQRVSYEQYF. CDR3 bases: TGCGCCAGCAGCTTGGGAGGACAGCGCGTATCCTACGAGCAGTACTTC.

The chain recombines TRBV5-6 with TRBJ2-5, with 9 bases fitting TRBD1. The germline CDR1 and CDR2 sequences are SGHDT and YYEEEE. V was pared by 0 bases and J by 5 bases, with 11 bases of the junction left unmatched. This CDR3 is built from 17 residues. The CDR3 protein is CASSLEGTGTFGETQYF. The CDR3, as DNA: TGTGCCAGCAGCTTGGAAGGGACAGGGACCTTTGGGGAGACCCAGTACTTC.

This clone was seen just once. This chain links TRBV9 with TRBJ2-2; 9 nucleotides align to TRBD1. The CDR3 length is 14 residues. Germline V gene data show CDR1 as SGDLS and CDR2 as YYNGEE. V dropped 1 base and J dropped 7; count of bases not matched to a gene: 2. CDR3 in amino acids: CASSVRQGGGELFF. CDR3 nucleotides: TGTGCCAGCAGCGTAAGACAGGGGGGCGGGGAGCTGTTTTTT. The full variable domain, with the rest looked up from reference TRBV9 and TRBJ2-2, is DSGVTQTPKHLITATGQRVTLRCSPRSGDLSVYWYQQSLDQGLQFLIQYYNGEERAKGNILERFSAQQFPDLHSELNLSSLELGDSALYFCASSVRQGGGELFFGEGSRLTVL.

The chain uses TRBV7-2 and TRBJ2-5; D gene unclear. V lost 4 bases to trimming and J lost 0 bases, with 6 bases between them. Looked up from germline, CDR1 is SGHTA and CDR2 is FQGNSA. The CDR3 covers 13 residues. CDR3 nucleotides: TGTGCCAGCAGCTCCTTGTACCAAGAGACCCAGTACTTC. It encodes CASSSLYQETQYF.

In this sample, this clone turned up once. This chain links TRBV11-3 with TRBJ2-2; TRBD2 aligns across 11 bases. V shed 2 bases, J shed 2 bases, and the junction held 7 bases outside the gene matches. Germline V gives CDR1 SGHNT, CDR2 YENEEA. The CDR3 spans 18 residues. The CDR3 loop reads CASSLQNRLAGNTGELFF. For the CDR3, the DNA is TGTGCCAGCAGCTTACAAAACCGACTAGCGGGAAACACCGGGGAGCTGTTTTTT. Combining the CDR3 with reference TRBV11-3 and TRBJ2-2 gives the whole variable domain EAGVVQSPRYKIIEKKQPVAFWCNPISGHNTLYWYLQNLGQGPELLIRYENEEAVDDSQLPKDRFSAERLKGVDSTLKIQPAELGDSAVYLCASSLQNRLAGNTGELFFGEGSRLTVL.

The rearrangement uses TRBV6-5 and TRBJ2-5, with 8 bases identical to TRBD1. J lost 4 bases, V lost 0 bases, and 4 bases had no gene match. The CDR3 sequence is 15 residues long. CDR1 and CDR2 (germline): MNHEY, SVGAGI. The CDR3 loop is CASSYSTGVPETQYF. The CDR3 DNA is TGTGCCAGCAGTTACTCGACAGGGGTTCCAGAGACCCAGTACTTC.

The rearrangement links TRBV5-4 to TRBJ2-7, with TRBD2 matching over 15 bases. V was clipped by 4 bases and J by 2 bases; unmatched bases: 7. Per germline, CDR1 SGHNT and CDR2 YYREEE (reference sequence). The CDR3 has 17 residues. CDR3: CASSQPGLAGGTYEQYF. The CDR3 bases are TGTGCCAGCAGCCAACCGGGACTAGCGGGAGGTACCTACGAGCAGTACTTC.

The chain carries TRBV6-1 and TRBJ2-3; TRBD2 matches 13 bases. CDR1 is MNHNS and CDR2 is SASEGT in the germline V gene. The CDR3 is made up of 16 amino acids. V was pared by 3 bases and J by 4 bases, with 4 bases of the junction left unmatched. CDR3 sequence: CASSDTSGGVADTQYF. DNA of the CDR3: TGTGCCAGCAGTGATACTAGCGGGGGGGTAGCAGATACGCAGTATTTT.

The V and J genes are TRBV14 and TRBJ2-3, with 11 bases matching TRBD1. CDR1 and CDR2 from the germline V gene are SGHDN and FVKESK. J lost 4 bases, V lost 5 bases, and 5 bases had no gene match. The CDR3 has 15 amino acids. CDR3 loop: CASSGRTGGADTQYF. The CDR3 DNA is TGTGCCAGCAGCGGCCGGACAGGGGGCGCAGATACGCAGTATTTT.

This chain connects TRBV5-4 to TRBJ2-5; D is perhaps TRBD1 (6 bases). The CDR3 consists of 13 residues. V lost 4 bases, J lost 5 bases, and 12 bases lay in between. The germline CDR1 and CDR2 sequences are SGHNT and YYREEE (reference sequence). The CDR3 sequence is CASSPGGGETQYF. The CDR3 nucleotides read TGTGCCAGCAGCCCAGGTGGGGGCGAGACCCAGTACTTC.

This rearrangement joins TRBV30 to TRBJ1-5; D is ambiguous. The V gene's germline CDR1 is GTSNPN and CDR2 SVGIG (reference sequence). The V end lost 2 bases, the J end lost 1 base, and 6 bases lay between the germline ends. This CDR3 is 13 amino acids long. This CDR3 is CAWSSGSNQPQHF. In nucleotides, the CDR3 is TGTGCCTGGAGTTCGGGGAGCAATCAGCCCCAGCATTTT.

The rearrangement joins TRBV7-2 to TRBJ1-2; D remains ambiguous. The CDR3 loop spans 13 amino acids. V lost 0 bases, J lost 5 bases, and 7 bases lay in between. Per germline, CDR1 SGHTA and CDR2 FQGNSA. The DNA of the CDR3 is TGTGCCAGCAGCTTAGCGATAGATTATGGCTACACCTTC. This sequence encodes CASSLAIDYGYTF.

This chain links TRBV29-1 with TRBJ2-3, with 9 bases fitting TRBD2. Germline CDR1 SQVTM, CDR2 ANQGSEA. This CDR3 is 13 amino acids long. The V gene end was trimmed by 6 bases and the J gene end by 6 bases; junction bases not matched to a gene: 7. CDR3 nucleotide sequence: TGCAGCGTAAGCTGGCGGGAGGGTGATACGCAGTATTTT. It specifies CSVSWREGDTQYF.

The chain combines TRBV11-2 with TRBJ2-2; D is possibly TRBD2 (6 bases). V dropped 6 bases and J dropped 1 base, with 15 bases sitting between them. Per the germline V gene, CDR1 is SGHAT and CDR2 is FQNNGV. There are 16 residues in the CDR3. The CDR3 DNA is TGTGCCAGCAGGCCAGCGGGTAGCGGGAACACCGGGGAGCTGTTTTTT. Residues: CASRPAGSGNTGELFF.